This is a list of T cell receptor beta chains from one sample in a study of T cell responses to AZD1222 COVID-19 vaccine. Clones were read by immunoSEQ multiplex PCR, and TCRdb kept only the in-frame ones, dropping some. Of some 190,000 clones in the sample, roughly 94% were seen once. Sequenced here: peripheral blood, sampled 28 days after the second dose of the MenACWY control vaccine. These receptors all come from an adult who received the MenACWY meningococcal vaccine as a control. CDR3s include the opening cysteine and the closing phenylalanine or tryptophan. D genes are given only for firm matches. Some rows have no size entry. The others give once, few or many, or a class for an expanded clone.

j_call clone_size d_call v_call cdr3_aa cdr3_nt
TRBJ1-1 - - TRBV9 CASSSRAGPNTEAFF TGTGCCAGCAGCTCACGGGCGGGCCCGAACACTGAAGCTTTCTTT
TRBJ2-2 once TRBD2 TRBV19 CASSTTGTSVAGELFF TGTGCCAGTAGTACCACCGGGACTAGTGTCGCCGGGGAGCTGTTTTTT
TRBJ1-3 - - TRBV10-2 CASSGQGSSLPGNTIYF TGCGCCAGCAGTGGGCAGGGTTCGTCTCTACCTGGAAACACCATATATTTT
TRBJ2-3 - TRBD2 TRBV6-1 CASSENERGADTQYF TGTGCCAGCAGTGAAAATGAGCGGGGGGCAGATACGCAGTATTTT
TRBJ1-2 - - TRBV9 CASRGIGKVGYGYTF TGTGCCAGCAGGGGCATTGGAAAAGTTGGCTATGGCTACACCTTC
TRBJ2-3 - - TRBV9 CASSVVEDTQYF TGTGCCAGCAGCGTAGTCGAGGATACGCAGTATTTT
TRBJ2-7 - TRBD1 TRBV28 CASAVSGTGGYEQYF TGTGCCAGTGCGGTAAGCGGGACAGGGGGCTACGAGCAGTACTTC
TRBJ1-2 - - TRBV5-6 CASSLGRGQNGYTF TGTGCCAGCAGCTTGGGCCGGGGGCAAAATGGCTACACCTTC
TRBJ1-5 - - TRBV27 CASSPRGGRGNQPQHF TGTGCCAGCAGTCCCCGGGGGGGGAGAGGCAATCAGCCCCAGCATTTT
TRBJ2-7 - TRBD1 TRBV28 CASTRRGQGGDEQYF TGTGCCAGCACCCGTCGAGGACAGGGCGGCGACGAGCAGTACTTC
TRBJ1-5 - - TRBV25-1 CASSEYGGSQPQHF TGTGCCAGCAGTGAATATGGGGGGAGTCAGCCCCAGCATTTT
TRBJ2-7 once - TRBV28 CASSLSDYEQYF TGTGCCAGCAGTTTATCCGACTACGAGCAGTACTTC
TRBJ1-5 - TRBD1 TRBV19 CATTRAGTGGLGNQPQHF TGTGCCACGACTCGGGCAGGGACAGGGGGCTTGGGCAATCAGCCCCAGCATTTT
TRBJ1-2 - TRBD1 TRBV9 CASSARQGVKYGYTF TGTGCCAGCAGCGCAAGACAGGGAGTAAAATATGGCTACACCTTC
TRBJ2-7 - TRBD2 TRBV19 CASRRTGRSSYEQYF TGTGCCAGTAGAAGGACCGGGAGGAGTTCCTACGAGCAGTACTTC
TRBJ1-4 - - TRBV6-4 CASSDSTLRLFF TGTGCCAGCAGTGACTCAACCCTAAGGCTGTTTTTT
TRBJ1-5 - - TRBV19 CASSAPGNQPQHF TGTGCCAGTAGTGCGCCAGGGAATCAGCCCCAGCATTTT
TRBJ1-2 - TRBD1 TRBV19 CASSIIGEGAGKPYGYTF TGTGCCAGTAGTATAATCGGGGAGGGGGCCGGCAAGCCCTATGGCTACACCTTC
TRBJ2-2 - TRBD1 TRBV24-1 CATSDTGTGITGELFF TGTGCCACCAGTGATACCGGGACAGGGATCACCGGGGAGCTGTTTTTT
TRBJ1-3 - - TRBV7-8 CASSFFSGSTIYF TGTGCCAGCAGCTTTTTCTCTGGAAGCACCATATATTTT
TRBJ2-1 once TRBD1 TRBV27 CASSPPRGLYNEQFF TGTGCCAGCAGTCCACCCAGGGGGCTCTACAATGAGCAGTTCTTC
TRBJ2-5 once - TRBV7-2 CASSPWGGGAEETQYF TGTGCCAGCAGCCCGTGGGGAGGGGGCGCGGAGGAGACCCAGTACTTC
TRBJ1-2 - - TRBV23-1 CASRGDGYTF TGCGCCAGCAGGGGGGATGGCTACACCTTC
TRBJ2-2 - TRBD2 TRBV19 CASSIGRGLAGPKDTGELFF TGTGCCAGTAGTATAGGTAGGGGACTAGCGGGGCCGAAGGACACCGGGGAGCTGTTTTTT
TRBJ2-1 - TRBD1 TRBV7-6 CASSPTRDRGTYNEQFF TGTGCCAGCAGCCCAACCCGGGACAGAGGAACCTACAATGAGCAGTTCTTC
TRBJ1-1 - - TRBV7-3 CASSTQGRTEAFF TGTGCCAGCAGCACACAGGGTCGAACTGAAGCTTTCTTT
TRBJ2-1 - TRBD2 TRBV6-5 CASSPGGNEQFF TGTGCCAGCAGCCCGGGGGGCAATGAGCAGTTCTTC
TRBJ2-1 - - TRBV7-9 CASSYDNEQFF TGTGCCAGCAGCTATGACAATGAGCAGTTCTTC
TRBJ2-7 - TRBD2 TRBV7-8 CASRLKRDSHYEQYF TGTGCCAGCAGACTGAAGCGGGACTCTCACTACGAGCAGTACTTC
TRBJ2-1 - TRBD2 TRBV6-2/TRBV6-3 CASSAGEREAEQFF TGTGCCAGCAGTGCGGGGGAGCGGGAGGCTGAGCAGTTCTTC
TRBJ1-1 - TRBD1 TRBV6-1 CASSEAPTGGLGTEAFF TGTGCCAGCAGTGAAGCGCCGACAGGGGGCCTGGGCACTGAAGCTTTCTTT
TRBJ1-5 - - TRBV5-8 CASSLLGRGIGNQPQHF TGTGCCAGCAGCTTGTTGGGAAGAGGAATCGGCAATCAGCCCCAGCATTTT
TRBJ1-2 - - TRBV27 CARAATGNGYTF TGTGCCAGGGCTGCGACGGGGAACGGCTACACCTTC
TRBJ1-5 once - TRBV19 CASSPGGSNQPQHF TGTGCCAGTAGTCCGGGAGGTAGCAATCAGCCCCAGCATTTT
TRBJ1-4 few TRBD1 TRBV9 CASSGQGAHEKLFF TGTGCCAGCAGCGGACAGGGGGCGCATGAAAAACTGTTTTTT
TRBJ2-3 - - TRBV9 CASGSLGTDTQYF TGTGCCAGCGGGAGTCTCGGCACAGATACGCAGTATTTT
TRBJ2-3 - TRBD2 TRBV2 CAGQLAGGPDTQYF TGTGCCGGACAACTAGCGGGGGGGCCAGATACGCAGTATTTT
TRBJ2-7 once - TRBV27 CASSFSSGADEQYF TGTGCCAGCAGTTTTTCATCAGGGGCGGACGAGCAGTACTTC
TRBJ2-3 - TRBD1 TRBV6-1 CASSEEDRVTDTQYF TGTGCCAGCAGTGAGGAGGACAGGGTCACAGATACGCAGTATTTT
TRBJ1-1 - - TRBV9 CASSVLQGLNTEAFF TGTGCCAGCAGCGTACTGCAGGGTCTGAACACTGAAGCTTTCTTT
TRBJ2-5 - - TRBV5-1 CASSRGQGIQETQYF TGCGCCAGCAGCCGGGGGCAGGGTATCCAAGAGACCCAGTACTTC
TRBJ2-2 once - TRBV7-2 CASSLDGGFIHLTGELFF TGTGCCAGCAGCTTAGATGGGGGATTTATACACCTGACCGGGGAGCTGTTTTTT
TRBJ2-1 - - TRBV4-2 CASSPRGPSYNEQFF TGTGCCAGCAGCCCGCGGGGGCCCTCCTACAATGAGCAGTTCTTC
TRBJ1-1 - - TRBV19 CASSWGSGAFF TGTGCCAGTAGTTGGGGGAGTGGTGCTTTCTTT
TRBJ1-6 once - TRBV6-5 CASSYSDSSYNSPLHF TGTGCCAGCAGTTACTCTGACAGCTCCTATAATTCACCCCTCCACTTT
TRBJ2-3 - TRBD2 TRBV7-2 CASSRRAGDGSDTQYF TGTGCCAGCAGCCGGCGAGCGGGAGATGGCTCAGATACGCAGTATTTT
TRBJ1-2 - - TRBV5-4 CASSRDKVGYTF TGTGCCAGCAGCCGAGACAAGGTTGGCTACACCTTC